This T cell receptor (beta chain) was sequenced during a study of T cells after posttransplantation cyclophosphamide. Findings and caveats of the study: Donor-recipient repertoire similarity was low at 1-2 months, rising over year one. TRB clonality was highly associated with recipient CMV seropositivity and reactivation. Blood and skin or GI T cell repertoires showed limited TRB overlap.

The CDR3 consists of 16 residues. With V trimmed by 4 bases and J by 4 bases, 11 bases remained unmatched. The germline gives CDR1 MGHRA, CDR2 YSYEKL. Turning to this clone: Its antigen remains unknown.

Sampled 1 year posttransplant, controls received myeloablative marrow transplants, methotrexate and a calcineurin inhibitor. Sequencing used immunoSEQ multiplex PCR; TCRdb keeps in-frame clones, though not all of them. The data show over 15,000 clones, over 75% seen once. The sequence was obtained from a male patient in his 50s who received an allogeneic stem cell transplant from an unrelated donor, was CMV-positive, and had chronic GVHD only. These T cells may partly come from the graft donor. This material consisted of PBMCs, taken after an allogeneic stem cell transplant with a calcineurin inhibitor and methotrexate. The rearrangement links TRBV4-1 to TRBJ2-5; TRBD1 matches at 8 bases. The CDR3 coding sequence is TGCGCCAGCAGCCCTGGGGAGCAGGGGGCGAGAGAGACCCAGTACTTC. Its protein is CASSPGEQGARETQYF.